This TCR beta chain was captured by sequencing in a study of a mutant IDH1 vaccine in newly diagnosed glioma. Across the whole study: Vaccines were begun 4-6 weeks after radiotherapy alone, or with temozolomide cycles. Sex among treated patients split about 60% male, about 40% female; mean age was approximately 40 years.

Clones were sequenced by immunoSEQ multiplex PCR, and TCRdb holds only the in-frame ones, with some missing. The sample contains 35,000 or so clones, about 86% of which appear only once. Regarding this clone: Its antigen is still unknown.

Losses at the gene ends were 3 bases for V and 4 bases for J; bases not matched to a gene: 2. Germline-derived CDR1 and CDR2 are MGHDK and SYGVNS. CDR3 length: 13 residues. This sample's time point: week 5, during vaccination. Topical imiquimod accompanied each vaccine dose, which consisted of 300 ug of mutant IDH1 20-mer peptide. The study enrolled donors with new WHO grade 3 or 4 IDH1-mutant, ATRX-lost astrocytomas. This chain uses TRBV25-1 with TRBJ2-5, with TRBD1 matching over 7 bases. The TCR sequence derives from a man aged 25 to 45 with glioma. The sequenced sample was PBMCs, obtained from a glioma patient whose treatment included an IDH1 peptide vaccine. CDR3 DNA: TGTGCCAGCAGTGATGACAGGGTAGAGACCCAGTACTTC. It specifies CASSDDRVETQYF.